Listed here is a single TCR beta chain. Looked up from germline, CDR1 is SGHNT and CDR2 is YYREEE (reference sequence). The V gene lost 3 bases and the J gene lost 7 bases, with 14 bases spanning the gap. There are 15 residues in the CDR3. Treatment denoted: around 19 received Ad26.COV2.S at low or high dose, single or two shots; about 5 received placebo; per-sample allocation not given. Material that was analyzed had been drawn on day 63 after the first vaccine or placebo injection. Recruitment in Boston yielded a donor of adult age, 18-55 years. This record belongs to a study of Ad26.COV2.S vaccination and SARS-CoV-2 variants. In the study overall: The trial was COV1001 and the donor's arm was Ad26.COV2.S.

The table came from immunoSEQ multiplex PCR; TCRdb's copy has only in-frame clones and leaves some out. The table has about 680,000 clones, approximately 88% seen once. The sequencing here drew on peripheral blood, taken in a trial of Ad26.COV2.S vaccine versus placebo. The chain recombines TRBV5-4 with TRBJ1-6; no definite D call. The TCR comes from a person aged 18 to 65 who received the Ad26.COV2.S COVID-19 vaccine or a placebo. CDR3: CASSWTGSMNSPLHF. Written as DNA, the CDR3 is TGTGCCAGCAGCTGGACCGGGTCCATGAATTCACCCCTCCACTTT.